These 7 T cell receptor beta chains share one sample of origin, sequenced in a study of blood T cells in healthy people across ages. Through a sample-barcoded 5' primer and a J-beta primer mix, a second PCR was run for roughly 7 to 11 cycles. TCRdb reprocessed the 5' RACE reads with MiXCR, giving one entry per CDR3 protein. Among about 1.6 million distinct CDR3 sequences listed, roughly a third were seen once. Material: blood. The source is a woman aged 25-40 years in good health.

There are a few counts of this clonotype. This rearrangement joins TRBV11-2 to TRBJ2-1, with TRBD2 matching over 7 bases. CDR3 length equals 18 residues. The V gene end was trimmed by 0 bases and the J gene end by 2 bases; junction bases not matched to a gene: 10. CDR1 is SGHAT and CDR2 is FQNNGV in the germline V gene. The CDR3 region is CASSLDGSLGLAYNEQFF. The DNA for the CDR3 is TGTGCCAGCAGCTTAGATGGTTCACTAGGACTAGCCTACAATGAGCAGTTCTTC.

This clonotype was detected ten times or more. J is TRBJ2-5 and V is TRBV29-1; D unclear. Germline V CDR1 and CDR2: SQVTM, ANQGSEA. The CDR3 length is 13 residues. The V end was cut by 1 base, the J end by 0 bases, with 6 bases between. In nucleotides, the CDR3 is TGCAGCGTTGAAGGACCAGACCAAGAGACCCAGTACTTC. As protein: CSVEGPDQETQYF.

This clonotype was detected a few times. This chain joins TRBV5-1 and TRBJ1-1, with 7 bases that match TRBD1. The CDR3 has 14 residues. V was pared by 6 bases and J by 2 bases, with 7 bases of the junction left unmatched. Germline CDR1 is SGHRS and CDR2 is YFSETQ. CDR3 nucleotides: TGCGCCAGCACACGACAGGGCCCCAACACTGAAGCTTTCTTT. This codes for CASTRQGPNTEAFF.

This clonotype was detected a few times. This rearrangement joins TRBV3-1 to TRBJ1-1; 9 bases are shared with TRBD1. The CDR3 has 14 residues. Germline lookup yields CDR1 LGHDT and CDR2 YNNKEL (reference sequence). Trimming cost V 3 bases and J 5 bases; bases outside gene matches: 4. The CDR3, as DNA: TGTGCCAGCAGCCAGGACAGGGGATATACTGAAGCTTTCTTT. The encoded protein is CASSQDRGYTEAFF.

V gene TRBV2 combines with J gene TRBJ2-5; 9 nucleotides agree with TRBD1. Per the germline V gene, CDR1 is SNHLY and CDR2 is FYNNEI. Trimming removed 6 bases from V and 7 bases from J; junction bases left unmatched: 9. This CDR3 is 14 amino acids long. The CDR3 region is CASSPRTGEGTQYF. The CDR3 DNA follows: TGTGCCAGCAGCCCTCGGACAGGGGAAGGGACCCAGTACTTC. The variable domain in full, completed from reference TRBV2 and TRBJ2-5, reads EPEVTQTPSHQVTQMGQEVILRCVPISNHLYFYWYRQILGQKVEFLVSFYNNEISEKSEIFDDQFSVERPDGSNFTLKIRSTKLEDSAMYFCASSPRTGEGTQYFGPGTRLLVL.

This clonotype was seen a handful of times. This chain joins TRBV4-2 and TRBJ2-7, with a weak D call TRBD1 (6 bases). This CDR3 has 15 residues. The germline CDR1 and CDR2 sequences are LGHNA and YNFKEQ. Between the trimmed V and J ends, which lost 2 bases and 2 bases, there was a span of 13 bases. The chain's CDR3 is CASSQSLTGPYEQYF. CDR3 in DNA: TGTGCCAGCAGCCAAAGTCTGACAGGTCCCTACGAGCAGTACTTC.

The chain links TRBV3-1 to TRBJ2-5; 8 bases are shared with TRBD2. J gave up 5 bases and V 1 base, and 9 bases lay outside the gene matches. CDR1 and CDR2 (germline): LGHDT, YNNKEL (reference sequence). The CDR3 length is 16 residues. CDR3 DNA sequence: TGTGCCAGCAGCCAAGGACCGGGACTAGGGATGGAGACCCAGTACTTC. It yields the protein CASSQGPGLGMETQYF.